These 8 T cell receptor beta chains were sequenced from one sample in a study of blood T cell repertoires in COVID-19. Only in-frame clones appear in the TCRdb table, and some are missing; sequencing was by immunoSEQ multiplex PCR. The sample holds roughly 74,000 clones, around four fifths seen once. The sample consisted of peripheral blood. These receptors all stem from a man aged 65 to 79 with acute or convalescent COVID-19.

This chain joins TRBV7-9 and TRBJ2-1; 10 bases are a match to TRBD1. Germline V gene lookup returns CDR1 SEHNR and CDR2 FQNEAQ (reference sequence). The length of the CDR3 is 15 residues. After removal of 2 bases from V and 4 bases from J, the junction contained 2 bases not matched to a gene. The CDR3 bases are TGTGCCAGCAGCTTATTGGGACAGGGGTACAATGAGCAGTTCTTC. Amino acid sequence: CASSLLGQGYNEQFF.

V gene TRBV7-9 combines with J gene TRBJ2-7; TRBD1 aligns across 8 bases. The CDR3 runs 16 residues. The germline V gene encodes CDR1 SEHNR and CDR2 FQNEAQ (reference sequence). V dropped 2 bases and J dropped 1; count of bases not matched to a gene: 7. This chain's CDR3 is CASSLPAGTGSYEQYF. Written as DNA, the CDR3 is TGTGCCAGCAGCTTACCGGCCGGGACAGGTTCCTACGAGCAGTACTTC.

The CDR3 spells CASSLNTDTQYF. Written as DNA, the CDR3 is TGTGCCAGCAGCTTAAACACAGATACGCAGTATTTT. The V call is TRBV2, the J call TRBJ2-3; no definite D call. CDR3 size: 12 residues. Deletions cut 6 bases from V and 2 bases from J, with 6 bases between. Germline V gene data show CDR1 as SNHLY and CDR2 as FYNNEI.

The V and J genes are TRBV4-3 and TRBJ1-1; TRBD1 agrees at 8 bases. This CDR3 contains 16 residues. The trim removed 0 bases at V and 3 bases at J, leaving 6 bases unmatched. Germline loops: CDR1 LGHNA, CDR2 YSLEER. CDR3 bases: TGCGCCAGCAGCCAAGATCTACAGGGGGGGCACACTGAAGCTTTCTTT. It codes for CASSQDLQGGHTEAFF.

The chain couples TRBV6-2 or TRBV6-3 to TRBJ2-2, with 7 bases identical to TRBD2. CDR1 is MNHEY, CDR2 SVGEGT, per germline. This CDR3 is built from 14 residues. V lost 5 bases and J lost 0; bases outside the gene matches: 0. The CDR3 sequence is CASSRGANTGELFF. The CDR3 DNA is TGTGCCAGCAGTCGGGGGGCGAACACCGGGGAGCTGTTTTTT.

The V and J genes are TRBV7-3 and TRBJ2-7; D remains ambiguous. This CDR3 region has 13 residues. CDR1 and CDR2 from the germline V gene are SGHTA and FQGTGA. V was shortened by 0 bases and J by 3 bases, with 6 bases between the two germline ends. This CDR3 is CASSLTPSYEQYF. CDR3 DNA: TGTGCCAGCAGCTTAACGCCCAGCTACGAGCAGTACTTC.

This chain connects TRBV4-1 to TRBJ2-1; 11 bases match TRBD1. Germline CDR1 MGHRA, CDR2 YSYEKL. V lost 5 bases and J lost 6; bases outside the gene matches: 9. The CDR3 is made up of 16 amino acids. CDR3 coding DNA: TGCGCCAGCAGCTACGCTTCCGGGACAGGGGGCAATGAGCAGTTCTTC. Translating gives CASSYASGTGGNEQFF.

The chain recombines TRBV11-1 with TRBJ2-7; maybe TRBD1 (5 bases). The CDR3 is made up of 15 amino acids. V shed 0 bases and J shed 2 bases, with 11 bases lying between them. Germline CDR1 reads SGHAT; CDR2 reads FQDESV (reference sequence). The CDR3 is CASSLAQGTAYEQYF. The CDR3 coding sequence is TGTGCCAGCAGCTTAGCGCAGGGAACCGCCTACGAGCAGTACTTC. Based on the CDR3 plus reference TRBV11-1 and TRBJ2-7, the full variable domain is EAEVAQSPRYKITEKSQAVAFWCDPISGHATLYWYRQILGQGPELLVQFQDESVVDDSQLPKDRFSAERLKGVDSTLKIQPAELGDSAMYLCASSLAQGTAYEQYFGPGTRLTVT.